Below, one T cell receptor beta chain is given with its context. This specimen belongs to a study of blood T cell repertoires in COVID-19. The overall study: Samples representing acute and convalescent COVID-19 were sourced from the United States, Italy and Spain. PBMCs, B-cell-depleted T cells, or T cells were the source of the cDNA or gDNA that made up the material.

This CDR3 has 14 residues. Germline CDR1 LGHDT, CDR2 YNNKEL (reference sequence). With V trimmed by 3 bases and J by 7 bases, 6 bases remained unmatched. As processed by the authors: For nucleated cells, counts were estimated from reference gene primer amplification. Sequencing was performed with immunoSEQ multiplex PCR; in TCRdb, only in-frame clones are kept and a portion is missing. That table gives V, J and clone size, and the DNA gave D and trimming. The table includes over 250,000 clones, around nine tenths detected once. Patients in Seattle were enrolled during active infection, then followed longitudinally.

Specimen: peripheral blood. The chain is built from TRBV3-1 (or the pseudogene TRBV3-2) and TRBJ2-7; 10 positions match TRBD2. This TCR came from a woman aged 70-85 years with COVID-19, enrolled during active disease. CDR3 protein: CASSQELAGSEQYF. CDR3 nucleotides: TGTGCCAGCAGCCAGGAACTAGCGGGAAGTGAGCAGTACTTC.